This TCR beta chain appears in the sequencing data of a study of blood T cell repertoires in COVID-19. Seattle patients were enrolled while actively infected and followed longitudinally. In the original processing: Reference gene primer amplification gave estimated nucleated cell counts. Libraries were prepared by immunoSEQ multiplex PCR; TCRdb keeps only in-frame clonotypes and omits some of them. The D gene and trimming were derived from the DNA, and the V and J assignments and clone size from that table. The data contain about 98,000 clones, around 87% of them singletons. The CDR3 sequence is 14 residues long. V was clipped by 3 bases and J by 5 bases; unmatched bases: 2. Germline V gene sequence: CDR1 LNHDA, CDR2 SQIVND (reference sequence).

The chain has TRBV19 and TRBJ2-5; the match to TRBD1 covers 11 bases. Source material: peripheral blood. The source is a woman aged 50 to 60 with COVID-19, enrolled during active disease. This CDR3 is CASSMDRGRETQYF. The CDR3 DNA reads as TGTGCCAGTAGTATGGACAGGGGGCGTGAGACCCAGTACTTC.